This TCR beta chain stems from a study of T cell changes during pregnancy in multiple sclerosis. The CDR3 has 19 amino acids. V trimming: 2 bases; J trimming: 7 bases; junction bases outside the gene matches: 21. The germline gives CDR1 MGHRA, CDR2 YSYEKL. Libraries were prepared by immunoSEQ multiplex PCR; TCRdb keeps only in-frame clonotypes and omits some of them. There are fewer than 130,000 clones in the sample; approximately 89% occur only once, and about 3% lies in the top ten. Sequencing was performed on peripheral blood, taken after pregnancy. The chain couples TRBV4-1 to TRBJ2-7; 9 bases match TRBD2. This TCR came from a female donor with multiple sclerosis, enrolled in a pregnancy study. The CDR3: CASSQWKEASGDPGGEQYF. CDR3 DNA: TGCGCCAGCAGCCAATGGAAGGAGGCTAGCGGGGATCCCGGGGGGGAGCAGTACTTC.